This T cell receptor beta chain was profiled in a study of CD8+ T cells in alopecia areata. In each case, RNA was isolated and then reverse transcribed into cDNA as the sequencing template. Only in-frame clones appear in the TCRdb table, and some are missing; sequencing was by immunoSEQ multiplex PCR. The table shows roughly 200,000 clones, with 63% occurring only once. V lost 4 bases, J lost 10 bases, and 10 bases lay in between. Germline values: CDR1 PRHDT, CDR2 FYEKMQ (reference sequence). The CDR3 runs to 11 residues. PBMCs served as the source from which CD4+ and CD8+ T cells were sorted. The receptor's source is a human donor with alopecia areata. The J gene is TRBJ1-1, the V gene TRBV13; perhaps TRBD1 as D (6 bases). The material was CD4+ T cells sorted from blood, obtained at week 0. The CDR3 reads CASSSRGAAFF. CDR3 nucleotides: TGTGCCAGCAGCTCCAGGGGAGCAGCTTTCTTT.